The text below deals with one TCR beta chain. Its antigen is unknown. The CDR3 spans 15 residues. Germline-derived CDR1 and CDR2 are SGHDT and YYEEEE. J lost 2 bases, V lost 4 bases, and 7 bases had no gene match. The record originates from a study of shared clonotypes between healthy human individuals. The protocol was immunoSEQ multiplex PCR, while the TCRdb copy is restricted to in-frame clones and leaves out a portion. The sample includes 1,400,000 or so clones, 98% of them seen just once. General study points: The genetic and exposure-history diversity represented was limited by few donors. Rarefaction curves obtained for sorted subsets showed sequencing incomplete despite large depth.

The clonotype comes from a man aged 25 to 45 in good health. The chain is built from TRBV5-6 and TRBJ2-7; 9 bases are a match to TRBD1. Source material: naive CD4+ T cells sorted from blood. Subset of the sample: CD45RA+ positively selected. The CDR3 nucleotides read TGTGCCAGCAGCCCCAGGACAGGGGACCCCTACGAGCAGTACTTC. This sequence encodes CASSPRTGDPYEQYF. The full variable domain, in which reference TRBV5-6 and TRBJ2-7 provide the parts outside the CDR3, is DAGVTQSPTHLIKTRGQQVTLRCSPKSGHDTVSWYQQALGQGPQFIFQYYEEEERQRGNFPDRFSGHQFPNYSSELNVNALLLGDSALYLCASSPRTGDPYEQYFGPGTRLTVT.